These 21 T cell receptor beta chains were all obtained from the same sample, sequenced in a study of blood T cell repertoires in COVID-19 (TCRdb year 2020). Receptors were amplified or captured by the immunoSEQ multiplex PCR assay. Here the immuneACCESS table is served through TCRdb, limited to in-frame sequences with V and J called. Missing clones are a known gap in these copies; in checked studies unresolved V genes cover under half, and the rest lacks a known reason. The sample has fewer than 650,000 clones on record, about 88% of them singletons. The top ten clones comprise 7.8% of the sample. Sequenced: peripheral blood. The receptors were sampled from a woman aged 45-60 years with COVID-19, enrolled during active disease.

The count of this clone is one. The V call is TRBV9, the J call TRBJ1-1; 7 bases map to TRBD1. The CDR3 is 12 residues long. Germline assignment: CDR1 SGDLS and CDR2 YYNGEE. After removal of 4 bases from V and 3 bases from J, the junction contained 0 bases not matched to a gene. CDR3 bases: TGTGCCAGCAGCACAGGGGACACTGAAGCTTTCTTT. This sequence encodes CASSTGDTEAFF.

This chain joins TRBV6-5 and TRBJ1-5; 8 bases map to TRBD1. The V gene end was trimmed by 5 bases and the J gene end by 5 bases; junction bases not matched to a gene: 8. The CDR3 runs 15 residues. Per the germline V gene, CDR1 is MNHEY and CDR2 is SVGAGI. The CDR3 region is CASSTQGAVDQPQHF. The CDR3 DNA reads as TGTGCCAGCAGTACCCAGGGGGCGGTAGATCAGCCCCAGCATTTT.

The V and J genes are TRBV11-2 and TRBJ1-2; no clear D. The germline gives CDR1 SGHAT, CDR2 FQNNGV. V lost 2 bases and J 3 bases, leaving 7 bases between the germline ends. The CDR3 has 13 amino acids. The CDR3 is CASSLTQHYGYTF. The CDR3 DNA is TGTGCCAGCAGCTTAACACAGCACTATGGCTACACCTTC.

The V and J genes are TRBV14 and TRBJ2-7; no reliable D call. The CDR3 extends over 12 amino acids. Germline lookup yields CDR1 SGHDN and CDR2 FVKESK. V lost 1 base to trimming and J lost 8 bases, with 9 bases between them. DNA of the CDR3: TGTGCCAGCAGCCAAGTCTTCTGGCAGCAGTACTTC. Protein: CASSQVFWQQYF. The full variable domain, with the rest looked up from reference TRBV14 and TRBJ2-7, is EAGVTQFPSHSVIEKGQTVTLRCDPISGHDNLYWYRRVMGKEIKFLLHFVKESKQDESGMPNNRFLAERTGGTYSTLKVQPAELEDSGVYFCASSQVFWQQYFGPGTRLTVT.

The chain links TRBV12-5 to TRBJ2-1, with D perhaps matching TRBD2 (5 bases). The CDR3 consists of 14 residues. The germline V and J ends were trimmed by 4 bases and 5 bases, with 12 bases remaining between them. Germline V lookup: CDR1 LGHNT, CDR2 FRNRAP. CDR3 residues: CASGSSGGNNEQFF. The CDR3 DNA sequence: TGTGCTAGTGGTTCCAGCGGCGGAAACAATGAGCAGTTCTTC.

The chain recombines TRBV2 with TRBJ1-6, with D maybe TRBD1 (5 bases). The CDR3 totals 15 residues. Trimming took off 5 bases at V and 8 bases at J, with 16 bases between the two ends. Germline lookup yields CDR1 SNHLY and CDR2 FYNNEI. This CDR3 is CASSIQGGRDSPLHF. CDR3 DNA sequence: TGTGCCAGCAGTATTCAGGGAGGGAGAGATTCACCCCTCCACTTT.

This clone showed up just once. The CDR3 coding sequence is TGCGCCAGCAGTGATCAGGGACAGGGGGCTGACGGGGAGCTGTTTTTT. It yields the protein CASSDQGQGADGELFF. The chain carries TRBV10-2 and TRBJ2-2; 12 nucleotides match TRBD1. Germline CDR1 reads WSHSY; CDR2 reads SAAADI. The CDR3 has 16 amino acids. After removal of 3 bases from V and 7 bases from J, the junction contained 6 bases not matched to a gene.

Regarding this clone: Other nucleotide sequences in the sample specify the same CDR3. The chain employs TRBV7-3 and TRBJ2-2; TRBD2 matches at 10 bases. Losses at the gene ends were 2 bases for V and 4 bases for J; bases not matched to a gene: 4. The CDR3 totals 16 residues. The germline V gene has CDR1 SGHTA and CDR2 FQGTGA. The DNA for the CDR3 is TGTGCCAGCAGCTTAGGTCTAGCGGGGGCCACCGGGGAGCTGTTTTTT. It is translated as CASSLGLAGATGELFF.

The rearrangement links TRBV7-8 to TRBJ2-5, with D perhaps matching TRBD2 (5 bases). The CDR3 runs to 14 residues. Germline CDR1 and CDR2: SGHVS and FQNEAQ. The V end lost 5 bases, the J end lost 0 bases, and 10 bases lay between the germline ends. CDR3 protein: CASSVRRYQETQYF. DNA of the CDR3: TGTGCCAGCAGCGTCAGGAGGTACCAAGAGACCCAGTACTTC.

V is TRBV28 and J is TRBJ2-7, with 7 bases fitting TRBD1. CDR1 is MDHEN and CDR2 is SYDVKM in the germline V gene. J gave up 4 bases and V 5 bases, and 11 bases lay outside the gene matches. This CDR3 spans 15 amino acids. The CDR3 coding sequence is TGTGCCAGCAGTCCGCCCGGGACAGTGGGATACGAGCAGTACTTC. It translates to CASSPPGTVGYEQYF.

This clone was seen a few times. This sequence joins TRBV5-4 and TRBJ1-5; TRBD1 is a possible D gene (6 bases). Germline CDR1 is SGHNT and CDR2 is YYREEE (reference sequence). This CDR3 region has 14 residues. Deletions cut 2 bases from V and 3 bases from J, with 9 bases between. The CDR3 loop is CASSLQGFNQPQHF. The DNA of the CDR3 is TGTGCCAGCAGCTTACAGGGATTCAATCAGCCCCAGCATTTT.

The chain joins TRBV4-1 to TRBJ2-7, with 8 bases identical to TRBD2. V shed 3 bases and J 0 bases; nucleotides not matched to a gene: 13. This CDR3 region has 18 residues. Germline values: CDR1 MGHRA, CDR2 YSYEKL. The CDR3 here is CASSQAEFGGGNSYEQYF. The CDR3 DNA reads TGCGCCAGCAGCCAGGCGGAGTTCGGGGGGGGCAACTCCTACGAGCAGTACTTC.

The V call is TRBV7-9, the J call TRBJ1-6; 7 nucleotides match TRBD1. This CDR3 is built from 15 residues. J gave up 9 bases and V 5 bases, and 10 bases lay outside the gene matches. The germline CDR1 and CDR2 sequences are SEHNR and FQNEAQ (reference sequence). The CDR3 DNA reads TGTGCCAGCAGCCCGTTGGACAGGCTAGCTTCACCCCTCCACTTT. The encoded protein is CASSPLDRLASPLHF.

The J gene is TRBJ1-5, the V gene TRBV6-5; 9 bases map to TRBD1. Trimming cost V 8 bases and J 6 bases; bases outside gene matches: 11. The germline V gene encodes CDR1 MNHEY and CDR2 SVGAGI. The CDR3 has 15 residues. The CDR3 coding sequence is TGTGCCAGCGCTTTTACAGGGGGCCCAATTCAGCCCCAGCATTTT. This encodes CASAFTGGPIQPQHF.

The chain has TRBV19 and TRBJ1-5, with 7 bases fitting TRBD1. V lost 3 bases, J lost 2 bases, and 10 bases stayed unmatched. This CDR3 has 17 amino acids. Germline lookup yields CDR1 LNHDA and CDR2 SQIVND (reference sequence). The DNA for the CDR3 is TGTGCCAGTAGTATCCTTCCCTTTGACAGGGGCAATCAGCCCCAGCATTTT. Translating gives CASSILPFDRGNQPQHF.

The chain employs TRBV5-8 and TRBJ1-2; D is uncertain. Germline lookup yields CDR1 SGHTS and CDR2 YDEGEE. This CDR3 is 14 amino acids long. V lost 4 bases and J lost 0, with 10 bases in between. The chain's CDR3 is CASSRSVANYGYTF. The CDR3 coding sequence is TGTGCCAGCAGCCGGTCCGTAGCTAACTATGGCTACACCTTC.

This chain links TRBV7-2 with TRBJ1-1; D gene unclear. The germline V gene encodes CDR1 SGHTA and CDR2 FQGNSA. The V end was cut by 2 bases, the J end by 1 base, with 8 bases between. The CDR3 has 14 amino acids. In DNA form, the CDR3 reads TGTGCCAGCAGCTTACTCAGTTCGAACACTGAAGCTTTCTTT. This translates into CASSLLSSNTEAFF.

This sequence joins TRBV9 and TRBJ1-1; 7 bases are a match to TRBD1. Germline V CDR1 and CDR2: SGDLS, YYNGEE. J lost 1 base, V lost 4 bases, and 10 bases had no gene match. The CDR3 runs 16 residues. CDR3 nucleotide sequence: TGTGCCAGCAGCCTCTCAACGGGACAGACGAACACTGAAGCTTTCTTT. This codes for CASSLSTGQTNTEAFF.

This chain joins TRBV6-1 and TRBJ1-1; D is unresolved. The V gene's germline CDR1 is MNHNS and CDR2 SASEGT. The CDR3 loop spans 14 amino acids. V lost 3 bases to trimming and J lost 5 bases, with 13 bases between them. The CDR3 nucleotides read TGTGCCAGCAGTGAGGGCGGGGTGGGGACTGAAGCTTTCTTT. Amino acids: CASSEGGVGTEAFF.

The rearrangement joins TRBV3-1 (or the pseudogene TRBV3-2) to TRBJ1-1; no clear D. Trimming left V 0 bases short and J 0 bases short, with 17 bases between. CDR1 LGHDT and CDR2 YNNKEL come from the germline V gene (reference sequence). The CDR3 is 18 residues long. This chain's CDR3 is CASSQDLKAPGMNTEAFF. The CDR3 DNA is TGTGCCAGCAGCCAAGATCTAAAGGCGCCGGGGATGAACACTGAAGCTTTCTTT.

The chain couples TRBV5-1 to TRBJ2-1; the match to TRBD1 covers 10 bases. The V gene's germline CDR1 is SGHRS and CDR2 YFSETQ. The CDR3 is 15 residues long. J gave up 14 bases and V 4 bases, and 15 bases lay outside the gene matches. The CDR3 sequence: CASSPGTGVTVDEFF. The CDR3, as DNA: TGCGCCAGCAGCCCCGGGACAGGGGTTACGGTGGATGAGTTCTTC.